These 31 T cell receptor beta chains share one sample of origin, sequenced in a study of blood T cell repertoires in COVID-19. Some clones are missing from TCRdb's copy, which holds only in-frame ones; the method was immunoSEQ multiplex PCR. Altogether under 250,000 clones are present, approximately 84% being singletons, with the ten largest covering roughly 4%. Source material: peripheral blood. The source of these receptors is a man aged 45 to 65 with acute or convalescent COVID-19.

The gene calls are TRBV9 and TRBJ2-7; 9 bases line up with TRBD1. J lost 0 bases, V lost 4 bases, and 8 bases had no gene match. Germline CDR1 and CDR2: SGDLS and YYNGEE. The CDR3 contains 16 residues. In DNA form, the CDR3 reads TGTGCCAGCAGCCAGGGGTGGGGACAGGGCTCCTACGAGCAGTACTTC. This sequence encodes CASSQGWGQGSYEQYF.

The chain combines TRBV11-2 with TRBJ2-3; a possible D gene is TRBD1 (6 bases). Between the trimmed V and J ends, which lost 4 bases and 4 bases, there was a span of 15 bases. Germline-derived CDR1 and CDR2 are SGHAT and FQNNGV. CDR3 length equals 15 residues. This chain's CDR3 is CASSWTDFGSDTQYF. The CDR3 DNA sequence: TGTGCCAGCAGCTGGACAGACTTCGGCTCAGATACGCAGTATTTT.

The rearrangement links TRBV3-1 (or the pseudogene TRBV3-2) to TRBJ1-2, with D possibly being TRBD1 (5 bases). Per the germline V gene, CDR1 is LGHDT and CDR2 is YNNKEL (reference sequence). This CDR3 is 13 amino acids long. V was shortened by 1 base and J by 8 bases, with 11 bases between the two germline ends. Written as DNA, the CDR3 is TGTGCCAGCAGCCAAGTCCCAGGGAAGGGCTACACCTTC. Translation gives CASSQVPGKGYTF.

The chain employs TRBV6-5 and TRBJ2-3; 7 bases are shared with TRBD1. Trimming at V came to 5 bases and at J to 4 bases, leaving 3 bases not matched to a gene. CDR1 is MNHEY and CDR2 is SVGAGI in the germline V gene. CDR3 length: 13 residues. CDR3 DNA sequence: TGTGCCAGCAGTCCAGGGGGTTCAGATACGCAGTATTTT. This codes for CASSPGGSDTQYF.

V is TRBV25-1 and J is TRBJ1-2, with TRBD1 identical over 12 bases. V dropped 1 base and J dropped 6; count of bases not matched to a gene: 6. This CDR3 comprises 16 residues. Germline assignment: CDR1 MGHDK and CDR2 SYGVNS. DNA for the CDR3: TGTGCCAGCAGTGAATTAGGGACAGGGGGCGCGAATGGCTACACCTTC. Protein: CASSELGTGGANGYTF.

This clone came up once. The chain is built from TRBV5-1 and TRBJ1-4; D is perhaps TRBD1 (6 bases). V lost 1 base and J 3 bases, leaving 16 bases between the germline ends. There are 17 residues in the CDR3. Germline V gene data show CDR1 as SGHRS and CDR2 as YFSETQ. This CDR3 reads CASSLLAPGQPNEKLFF. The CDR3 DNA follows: TGCGCCAGCAGCTTGTTGGCCCCCGGACAGCCTAATGAAAAACTGTTTTTT.

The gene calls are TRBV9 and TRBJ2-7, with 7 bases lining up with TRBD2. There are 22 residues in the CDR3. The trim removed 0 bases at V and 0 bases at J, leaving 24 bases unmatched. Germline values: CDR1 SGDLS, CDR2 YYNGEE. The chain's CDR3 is CASSVVGPIRGVSGPSSYEQYF. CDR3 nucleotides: TGTGCCAGCAGCGTAGTTGGGCCCATCCGGGGGGTGAGCGGGCCAAGCTCCTACGAGCAGTACTTC.

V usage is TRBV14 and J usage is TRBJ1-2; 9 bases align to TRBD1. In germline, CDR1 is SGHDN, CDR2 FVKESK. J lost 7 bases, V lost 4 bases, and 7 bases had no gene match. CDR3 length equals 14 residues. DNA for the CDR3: TGTGCCAGCAGCCCTCGACAGGGGGTAGGTGGCTACACCTTC. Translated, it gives CASSPRQGVGGYTF.

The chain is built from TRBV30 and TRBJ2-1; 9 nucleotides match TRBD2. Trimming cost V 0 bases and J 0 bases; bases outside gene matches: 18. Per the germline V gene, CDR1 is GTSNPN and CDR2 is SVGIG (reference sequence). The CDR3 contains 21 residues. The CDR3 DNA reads TGTGCCTGGAGTGTAAGAGGAGGAGGCGGGAGGGCCCCGAGCTCCTACAATGAGCAGTTCTTC. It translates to CAWSVRGGGGRAPSSYNEQFF.

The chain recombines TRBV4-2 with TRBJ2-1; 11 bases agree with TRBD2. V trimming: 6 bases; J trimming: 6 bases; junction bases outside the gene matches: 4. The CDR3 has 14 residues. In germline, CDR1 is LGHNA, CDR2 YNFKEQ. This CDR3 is CASSPLAGANEQFF. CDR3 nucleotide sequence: TGTGCCAGCAGTCCACTAGCGGGAGCCAATGAGCAGTTCTTC.

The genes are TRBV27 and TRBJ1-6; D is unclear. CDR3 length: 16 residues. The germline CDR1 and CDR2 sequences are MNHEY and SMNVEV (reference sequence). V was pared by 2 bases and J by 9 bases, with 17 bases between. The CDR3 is CASSLRSPVVSSPLHF. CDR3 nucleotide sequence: TGTGCCAGCAGTTTAAGATCTCCAGTCGTCAGTTCACCCCTCCACTTT.

The CDR3 DNA sequence: TGTGCCAGCAGCTTGCTTAACACGAACACTGAAGCTTTCTTT. Translated, it gives CASSLLNTNTEAFF. The V gene is TRBV5-4, the J gene TRBJ1-1; D is uncertain. Between the trimmed V and J ends, which lost 1 base and 1 base, there was a span of 8 bases. This CDR3 has 14 amino acids. CDR1 and CDR2 from the germline V gene are SGHNT and YYREEE (reference sequence).

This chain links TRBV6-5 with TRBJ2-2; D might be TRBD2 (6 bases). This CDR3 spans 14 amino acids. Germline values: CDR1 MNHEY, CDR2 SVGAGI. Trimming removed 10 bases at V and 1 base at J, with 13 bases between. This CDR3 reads CATYHGGNTGELFF. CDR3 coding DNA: TGTGCCACCTATCACGGGGGGAACACCGGGGAGCTGTTTTTT.

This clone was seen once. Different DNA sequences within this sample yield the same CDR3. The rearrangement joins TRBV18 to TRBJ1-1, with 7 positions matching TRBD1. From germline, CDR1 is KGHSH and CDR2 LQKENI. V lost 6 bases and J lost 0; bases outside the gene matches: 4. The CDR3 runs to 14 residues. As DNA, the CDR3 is TGTGCCAGCTCTCGACAGGGATTGAACACTGAAGCTTTCTTT. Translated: CASSRQGLNTEAFF.

CDR3 bases: TGTGCCAGCAGCGCCACAACAGGGAGCTCCTATAATTCACCCCTCCACTTT. Translating gives CASSATTGSSYNSPLHF. This chain joins TRBV9 and TRBJ1-6; the D gene is possibly TRBD1 (6 bases). Germline loops: CDR1 SGDLS, CDR2 YYNGEE. V was cut by 3 bases and J by 0 bases, with 13 bases left in between. This CDR3 is 17 amino acids long.

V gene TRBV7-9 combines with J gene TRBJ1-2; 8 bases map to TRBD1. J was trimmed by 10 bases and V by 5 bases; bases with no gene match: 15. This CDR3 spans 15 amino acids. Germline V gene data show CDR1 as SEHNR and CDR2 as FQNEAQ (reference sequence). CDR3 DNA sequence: TGTGCCAGCAGCCGCGCTGTGGGGACAGGAGAAGTCTACACCTTC. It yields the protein CASSRAVGTGEVYTF.

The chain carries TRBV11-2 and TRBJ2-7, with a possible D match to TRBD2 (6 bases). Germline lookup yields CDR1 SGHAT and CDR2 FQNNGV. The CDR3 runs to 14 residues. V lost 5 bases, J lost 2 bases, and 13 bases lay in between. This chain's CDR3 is CASSTNRRAYEQYF. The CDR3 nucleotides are TGTGCCAGCAGCACGAATCGGAGGGCCTACGAGCAGTACTTC.

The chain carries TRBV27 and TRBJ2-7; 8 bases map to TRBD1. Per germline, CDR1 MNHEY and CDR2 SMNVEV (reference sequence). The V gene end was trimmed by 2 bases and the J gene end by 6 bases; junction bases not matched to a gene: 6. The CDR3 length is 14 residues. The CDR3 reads CASSLQTGVREQYF. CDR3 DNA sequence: TGTGCCAGCAGTTTACAGACAGGGGTACGCGAGCAGTACTTC.

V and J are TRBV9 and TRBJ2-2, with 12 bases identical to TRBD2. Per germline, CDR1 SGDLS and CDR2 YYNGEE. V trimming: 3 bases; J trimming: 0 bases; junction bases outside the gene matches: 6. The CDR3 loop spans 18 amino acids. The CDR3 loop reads CASSARLAGDSNTGELFF. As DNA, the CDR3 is TGTGCCAGCAGCGCCCGACTAGCGGGGGATTCGAACACCGGGGAGCTGTTTTTT.

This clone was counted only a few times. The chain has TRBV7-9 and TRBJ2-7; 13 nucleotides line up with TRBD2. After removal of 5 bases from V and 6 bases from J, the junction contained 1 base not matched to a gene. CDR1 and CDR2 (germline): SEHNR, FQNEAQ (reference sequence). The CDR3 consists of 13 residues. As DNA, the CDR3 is TGTGCCAGCAGCGGACTAGCGGGAGTCGAGCAGTACTTC. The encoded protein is CASSGLAGVEQYF.

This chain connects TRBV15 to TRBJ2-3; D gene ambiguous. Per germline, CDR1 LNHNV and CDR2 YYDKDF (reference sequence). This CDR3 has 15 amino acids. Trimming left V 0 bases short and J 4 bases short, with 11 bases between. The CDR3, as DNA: TGTGCCACCAGCAGAGACGCTCGTGAGGCAGATACGCAGTATTTT. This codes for CATSRDAREADTQYF.

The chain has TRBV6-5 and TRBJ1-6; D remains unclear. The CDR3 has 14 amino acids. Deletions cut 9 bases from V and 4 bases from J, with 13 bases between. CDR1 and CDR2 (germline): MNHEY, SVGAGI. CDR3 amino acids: CASSSLWYNSPLHF. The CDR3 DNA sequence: TGTGCCAGTAGCAGCTTATGGTATAATTCACCCCTCCACTTT.

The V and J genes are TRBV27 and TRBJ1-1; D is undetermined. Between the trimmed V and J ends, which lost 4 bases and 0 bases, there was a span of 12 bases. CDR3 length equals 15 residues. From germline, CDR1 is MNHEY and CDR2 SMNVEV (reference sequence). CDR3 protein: CASSSTANMNTEAFF. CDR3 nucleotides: TGTGCCAGCAGTTCAACCGCAAACATGAACACTGAAGCTTTCTTT.

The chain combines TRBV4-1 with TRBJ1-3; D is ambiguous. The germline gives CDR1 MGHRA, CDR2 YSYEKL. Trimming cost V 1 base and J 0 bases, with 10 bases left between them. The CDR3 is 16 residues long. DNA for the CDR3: TGCGCCAGCAGCCAAGCCGGGATCATCTCTGGAAACACCATATATTTT. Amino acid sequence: CASSQAGIISGNTIYF.

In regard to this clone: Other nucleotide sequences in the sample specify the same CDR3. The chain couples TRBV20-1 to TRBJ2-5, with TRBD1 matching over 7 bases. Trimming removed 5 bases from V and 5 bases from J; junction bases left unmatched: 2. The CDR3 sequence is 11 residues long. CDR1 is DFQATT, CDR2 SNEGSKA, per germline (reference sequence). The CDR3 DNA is TGCAGTGCTTACAGGGGTGAGACCCAGTACTTC. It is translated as CSAYRGETQYF.

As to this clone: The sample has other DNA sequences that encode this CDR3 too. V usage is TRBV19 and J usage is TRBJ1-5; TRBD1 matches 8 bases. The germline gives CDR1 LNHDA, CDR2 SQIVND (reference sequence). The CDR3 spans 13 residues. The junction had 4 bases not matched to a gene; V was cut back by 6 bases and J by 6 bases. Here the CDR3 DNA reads TGTGCCAGTAGAGACAGGGGCAGTCAGCCCCAGCATTTT. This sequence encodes CASRDRGSQPQHF.

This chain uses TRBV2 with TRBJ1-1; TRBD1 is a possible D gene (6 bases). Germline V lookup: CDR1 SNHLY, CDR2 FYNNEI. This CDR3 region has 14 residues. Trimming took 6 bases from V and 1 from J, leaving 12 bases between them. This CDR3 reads CASSRRGRNTEAFF. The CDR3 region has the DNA TGTGCCAGCAGCCGCAGGGGAAGGAACACTGAAGCTTTCTTT.

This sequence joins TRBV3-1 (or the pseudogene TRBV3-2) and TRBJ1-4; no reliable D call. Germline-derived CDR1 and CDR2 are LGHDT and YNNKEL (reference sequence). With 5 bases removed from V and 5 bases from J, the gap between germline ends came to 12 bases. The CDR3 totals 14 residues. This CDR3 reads CASSLRTYNEKLFF. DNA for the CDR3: TGTGCCAGCAGCTTGAGGACTTACAATGAAAAACTGTTTTTT.

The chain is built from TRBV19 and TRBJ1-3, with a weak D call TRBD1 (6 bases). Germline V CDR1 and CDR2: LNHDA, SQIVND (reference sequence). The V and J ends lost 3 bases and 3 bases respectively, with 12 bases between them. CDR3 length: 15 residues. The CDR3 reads CASSITGLNGNTIYF. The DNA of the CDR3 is TGTGCCAGTAGTATTACAGGGCTGAATGGAAACACCATATATTTT.

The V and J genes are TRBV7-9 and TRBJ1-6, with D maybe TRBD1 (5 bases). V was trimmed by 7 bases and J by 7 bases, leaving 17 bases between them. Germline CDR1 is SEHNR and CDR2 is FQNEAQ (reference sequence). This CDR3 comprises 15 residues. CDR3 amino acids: CASTNRGFGNSPLHF. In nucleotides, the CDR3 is TGTGCCAGCACCAACCGGGGGTTTGGAAATTCACCCCTCCACTTT.

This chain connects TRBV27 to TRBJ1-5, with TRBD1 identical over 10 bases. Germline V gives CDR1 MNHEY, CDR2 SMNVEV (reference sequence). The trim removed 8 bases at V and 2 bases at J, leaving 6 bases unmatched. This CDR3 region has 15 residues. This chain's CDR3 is CASAAGTGGNQPQHF. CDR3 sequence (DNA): TGTGCCAGCGCAGCCGGGACAGGGGGCAATCAGCCCCAGCATTTT.